This T cell receptor beta chain was sequenced in a study of T cell repertoires in cytomegalovirus infection. TCRdb called the reads again in MiXCR, with one record for every CDR3 protein. Of 400,000 to 600,000 distinct CDR3 sequences in the sample, about 42% were seen once. The CDR3 extends over 14 amino acids. Between the trimmed V and J ends, which lost 1 base and 2 bases, there was a span of 8 bases. The germline CDR1 and CDR2 sequences are LNHDA and SQIVND (reference sequence). With respect to this clonotype: Its antigen is undetermined.

This sequence joins TRBV19 and TRBJ2-5; D ambiguous. This clonotype was obtained from a human donor in good health (CMV status not recorded). Some clones in this sample may be carry-over from other donors' samples. This specimen consisted of cultured PBMCs, obtained from culture after CMV antigen stimulation. The CDR3, as DNA: TGTGCCAGTAGTATAGGCCAGACACAAGAGACCCAGTACTTC. Protein: CASSIGQTQETQYF.